A single sample gave rise to the 8 T cell receptor beta chains below, sequenced in a study of T cell responses to AZD1222 COVID-19 vaccine. Here immunoSEQ multiplex PCR was the method, and the copy in TCRdb shows in-frame clones only, minus some. The table records 85,000 to 120,000 clones, about 86% of them present only once. Sequenced here: peripheral blood, sampled on day 0 of AZD1222 vaccination. Receptor source: an adult in good health.

The chain links TRBV4-2 to TRBJ2-1; TRBD2 agrees at 14 bases. V was pared by 0 bases and J by 6 bases, with 7 bases of the junction left unmatched. The germline gives CDR1 LGHNA, CDR2 YNFKEQ. The CDR3 sequence is 18 residues long. The CDR3 here is CASSQDKGTSGRSNEQFF. The CDR3 DNA is TGTGCCAGCAGCCAAGATAAGGGGACTAGCGGGAGAAGCAATGAGCAGTTCTTC.

This chain joins TRBV6-5 and TRBJ2-2; D gene unclear. The CDR3 is made up of 12 amino acids. Trimming took 8 bases from V and 6 from J, leaving 10 bases between them. Germline loops: CDR1 MNHEY, CDR2 SVGAGI. The CDR3 bases are TGTGCCAGCTCGGGCGGTGCCGGGGAGCTGTTTTTT. The encoded protein is CASSGGAGELFF.

The chain carries TRBV11-3 and TRBJ1-1; the D is unclear. This CDR3 comprises 13 residues. Germline-derived CDR1 and CDR2 are SGHNT and YENEEA. Trimming left V 0 bases short and J 0 bases short, with 2 bases between. CDR3 sequence: CASSLELNTEAFF. CDR3 nucleotide sequence: TGTGCCAGCAGCTTAGAGCTGAACACTGAAGCTTTCTTT.

This chain links TRBV21-1 with TRBJ1-4; the table's TRBD1 call for D was not verified on the DNA. TRBV21-1 is recorded as a pseudogene. The CDR3 length is 15 residues. The CDR3 DNA is TGTGCCAGCAGCAAAGGTCACAGTATTGATGAAAAACTGTTTTTT. Amino acid sequence: CASSKGHSIDEKLFF.

The V call is TRBV5-1, the J call TRBJ2-3; 8 nucleotides match TRBD1. Trimming took 7 bases from V and 4 from J; bases not matched to a gene: 11. The germline V gene encodes CDR1 SGHRS and CDR2 YFSETQ. The CDR3 runs 15 residues. The CDR3 nucleotides read TGCGCCAGCTACCATCGGGACAGGCGCGCAGATACGCAGTATTTT. Translated, it gives CASYHRDRRADTQYF.

The chain combines TRBV25-1 with TRBJ2-1; possible D gene TRBD1, 6 bases. CDR3 size: 17 residues. V lost 2 bases, J lost 3 bases, and 17 bases lay in between. Germline lookup yields CDR1 MGHDK and CDR2 SYGVNS. The CDR3 DNA reads TGTGCCAGCAGTGAACAGGGGCCCAGAGGGCTCTACAATGAGCAGTTCTTC. The encoded protein is CASSEQGPRGLYNEQFF. The full variable domain, completed using reference TRBV25-1 and TRBJ2-1, is EADIYQTPRYLVIGTGKKITLECSQTMGHDKMYWYQQDPGMELHLIHYSYGVNSTEKGDLSSESTVSRIRTEHFPLTLESARPSHTSQYLCASSEQGPRGLYNEQFFGPGTRLTVL.

The J gene is TRBJ1-1, the V gene TRBV2, with unresolved D. The CDR3 has 14 amino acids. V gave up 7 bases and J gave up 1 base, with 13 bases separating them. Germline assignment: CDR1 SNHLY and CDR2 FYNNEI. CDR3 region: CASTLSSGNTEAFF. CDR3 DNA: TGTGCCAGCACCCTATCCTCAGGGAACACTGAAGCTTTCTTT.

The CDR3 loop is CASTPSKVETQYF. The CDR3 DNA sequence: TGTGCCAGTACTCCCTCGAAGGTGGAGACCCAGTACTTC. V usage is TRBV6-5 and J usage is TRBJ2-5; D remains ambiguous. Trimming cost V 9 bases and J 5 bases, with 16 bases left between them. The CDR3 loop spans 13 amino acids. Germline lookup yields CDR1 MNHEY and CDR2 SVGAGI.